A single sample is the source of the 22 T cell receptor beta chains below, sequenced in a study of blood T cell repertoires in COVID-19. The repertoire was sequenced with immunoSEQ multiplex PCR; TCRdb's copy has only in-frame clones and lacks some. The table records fewer than 250,000 clones, around nine tenths of them present only once. Sequencing used peripheral blood. All receptors come from a man aged 30 to 45 with acute or convalescent COVID-19.

The V and J genes are TRBV11-2 and TRBJ1-2; maybe TRBD1 (6 bases). The V and J ends lost 5 bases and 1 base respectively, with 11 bases between them. The CDR3 length is 14 residues. Looked up from germline, CDR1 is SGHAT and CDR2 is FQNNGV. DNA for the CDR3: TGTGCCAGCAGCCCACAGGGAGATAACTATGGCTACACCTTC. This codes for CASSPQGDNYGYTF.

This clone appeared a single time. V and J are TRBV10-2 and TRBJ2-7; 13 nucleotides match TRBD2. Germline V CDR1 and CDR2: WSHSY, SAAADI. V was pared by 8 bases and J by 3 bases, with 4 bases of the junction left unmatched. The CDR3 has 14 residues. The CDR3 loop reads CASRTSGSYYEQYF. DNA of the CDR3: TGCGCCAGCCGGACTAGCGGGAGCTACTACGAGCAGTACTTC.

V and J are TRBV5-1 and TRBJ2-1; the match to TRBD2 covers 10 bases. Germline V gene data show CDR1 as SGHRS and CDR2 as YFSETQ. The length of the CDR3 is 19 residues. V shed 3 bases, J shed 3 bases, and the junction held 15 bases outside the gene matches. The CDR3 nucleotides are TGCGCCAGCAGCTCCACCCCGTTTGTAGCGGGAGGCCACTACAATGAGCAGTTCTTC. Protein product: CASSSTPFVAGGHYNEQFF.

V gene TRBV5-5 combines with J gene TRBJ1-5, with D uncertain. Germline V gives CDR1 SGHKS, CDR2 YYEKEE (reference sequence). The CDR3 extends over 15 amino acids. V lost 0 bases and J 3 bases, leaving 10 bases between the germline ends. CDR3 DNA: TGTGCCAGCAGCTTGGCAGGTAGTGCCAATCAGCCCCAGCATTTT. Its translation is CASSLAGSANQPQHF.

There are many counts of this clone. V and J are TRBV4-2 and TRBJ2-7; 8 bases are a match to TRBD1. Germline values: CDR1 LGHNA, CDR2 YNFKEQ. This CDR3 comprises 15 residues. Trimming cost V 0 bases and J 4 bases; bases outside gene matches: 5. CDR3 nucleotide sequence: TGTGCCAGCAGCCAAGAGACAGGGGCTCCTTACGAGCAGTACTTC. As protein: CASSQETGAPYEQYF.

This chain uses TRBV7-2 with TRBJ1-4; D possibly corresponds to TRBD1 (6 bases). V shed 5 bases and J shed 0 bases, with 13 bases lying between them. This CDR3 has 16 residues. Germline V gene data show CDR1 as SGHTA and CDR2 as FQGNSA. The CDR3 DNA is TGTGCCAGCAGCCGCGACAGGTTTGCAACTAATGAAAAACTGTTTTTT. This gives the protein CASSRDRFATNEKLFF. Filled out from reference TRBV7-2 and TRBJ1-4, the complete variable domain reads GAGVSQSPSNKVTEKGKDVELRCDPISGHTALYWYRQSLGQGLEFLIYFQGNSAPDKSGLPSDRFSAERTGGSVSTLTIQRTQQEDSAVYLCASSRDRFATNEKLFFGSGTQLSVL.

This sequence joins TRBV28 and TRBJ2-5, with D possibly being TRBD1 (6 bases). Germline V gives CDR1 MDHEN, CDR2 SYDVKM. The germline V and J ends were trimmed by 4 bases and 3 bases, with 15 bases remaining between them. There are 15 residues in the CDR3. CDR3 sequence: CASSSKGDGKETQYF. The CDR3 bases are TGTGCCAGCAGTTCCAAGGGGGACGGGAAAGAGACCCAGTACTTC. Using reference TRBV28 and TRBJ2-5 for the parts outside the CDR3, the full variable domain is DVKVTQSSRYLVKRTGEKVFLECVQDMDHENMFWYRQDPGLGLRLIYFSYDVKMKEKGDIPEGYSVSREKKERFSLILESASTNQTSMYLCASSSKGDGKETQYFGPGTRLLVL.

The chain is built from TRBV18 and TRBJ2-1; 7 bases agree with TRBD1. Germline CDR1 KGHSH, CDR2 LQKENI. With V trimmed by 3 bases and J by 6 bases, 8 bases remained unmatched. The CDR3 runs 15 residues. The CDR3 loop is CASSPRDSLVNEQFF. For the CDR3, the DNA is TGTGCCAGCTCACCCCGGGACAGTCTCGTCAATGAGCAGTTCTTC. Complete variable domain (other parts from reference TRBV18 and TRBJ2-1): NAGVMQNPRHLVRRRGQEARLRCSPMKGHSHVYWYRQLPEEGLKFMVYLQKENIIDESGMPKERFSAEFPKEGPSILRIQQVVRGDSAAYFCASSPRDSLVNEQFFGPGTRLTVL.

The chain links TRBV5-5 to TRBJ1-3, with 7 bases identical to TRBD1. The CDR3 runs to 18 residues. After removal of 0 bases from V and 0 bases from J, the junction contained 9 bases not matched to a gene. Germline V gene data show CDR1 as SGHKS and CDR2 as YYEKEE (reference sequence). CDR3 residues: CASSLEDRRASSGNTIYF. The CDR3 DNA reads TGTGCCAGCAGCTTGGAGGACAGGAGGGCTAGCTCTGGAAACACCATATATTTT.

This clone appeared a single time. The gene calls are TRBV30 and TRBJ2-7, with D possibly matching TRBD1 (7 bases). V shed 1 base and J shed 4 bases, with 14 bases lying between them. CDR3 length: 14 amino acids. The germline gives CDR1 GTSNPN, CDR2 SVGIG (reference sequence). Here the CDR3 DNA reads TGTGCCTGGAGTGGGTGGACAGGAGGGTACGAGCAGTACTTC. Protein sequence: CAWSGWTGGYEQYF.

The rearrangement uses TRBV27 and TRBJ2-5; 11 bases map to TRBD2. The germline CDR1 and CDR2 sequences are MNHEY and SMNVEV (reference sequence). The CDR3 covers 19 residues. The V and J ends lost 0 bases and 1 base, in that order; junction bases with no gene match: 10. CDR3 sequence (DNA): TGTGCCAGCAGTTTATCGAACCCCGGGACTAGCGGAAGCCAAGAGACCCAGTACTTC. Its protein is CASSLSNPGTSGSQETQYF.

The V call is TRBV5-1, the J call TRBJ2-3, with no clear D. Trimming took 2 bases from V and 2 from J, leaving 9 bases between them. Per the germline V gene, CDR1 is SGHRS and CDR2 is YFSETQ. The CDR3 is 14 residues long. CDR3 sequence (DNA): TGCGCCAGCAGCTTAGTACAGCACACAGATACGCAGTATTTT. Its translation: CASSLVQHTDTQYF.

CDR3 sequence reads: CASSQGSRISGEKLFF. The DNA of the CDR3 is TGTGCCAGCTCCCAAGGGAGTCGGATATCCGGTGAAAAACTGTTTTTT. The gene calls are TRBV18 and TRBJ1-4; D unresolved. The CDR3 extends over 16 amino acids. Germline V gene data show CDR1 as KGHSH and CDR2 as LQKENI. Trimming took 6 bases from V and 7 from J, leaving 21 bases between them.

The chain has TRBV5-4 and TRBJ2-2, with D perhaps matching TRBD1 (5 bases). Trimming cost V 2 bases and J 3 bases, with 8 bases left between them. This CDR3 has 14 amino acids. Looked up from germline, CDR1 is SGHNT and CDR2 is YYREEE (reference sequence). CDR3 amino acids: CASSLTGDTGELFF. For the CDR3, the DNA is TGTGCCAGCAGCTTAACAGGCGACACCGGGGAGCTGTTTTTT. The full variable domain, completed using reference TRBV5-4 and TRBJ2-2, is ETGVTQSPTHLIKTRGQQVTLRCSSQSGHNTVSWYQQALGQGPQFIFQYYREEENGRGNFPPRFSGLQFPNYSSELNVNALELDDSALYLCASSLTGDTGELFFGEGSRLTVL.

The chain is built from TRBV27 and TRBJ2-7; 7 nucleotides align to TRBD1. J was trimmed by 0 bases and V by 2 bases; bases with no gene match: 4. The CDR3 runs to 15 residues. Germline loops: CDR1 MNHEY, CDR2 SMNVEV (reference sequence). CDR3 nucleotide sequence: TGTGCCAGCAGTTTAGTCGGGACAGTCTCCTACGAGCAGTACTTC. Its translation: CASSLVGTVSYEQYF.

The V call is TRBV28, the J call TRBJ2-7; perhaps TRBD2 as D (5 bases). The CDR3 contains 12 residues. Trimming left V 6 bases short and J 3 bases short, with 9 bases between. Per the germline V gene, CDR1 is MDHEN and CDR2 is SYDVKM. This CDR3 reads CASRSGVYEQYF. Here the CDR3 DNA reads TGTGCCAGCAGGAGCGGAGTCTACGAGCAGTACTTC.

This clone was recorded only once. This sequence joins TRBV6-1 and TRBJ2-3, with 8 bases fitting TRBD2. V was clipped by 2 bases and J by 11 bases; unmatched bases: 3. In germline, CDR1 is MNHNS, CDR2 SASEGT. CDR3 length: 12 amino acids. Here the CDR3 reads CASSERAGGQYF. For the CDR3, the DNA is TGTGCCAGCAGTGAACGGGCGGGGGGGCAGTATTTT.

Written as DNA, the CDR3 is TGTGCCAGCAGTGGGAGCCAAGCCGAGCAGTACTTC. Amino acids: CASSGSQAEQYF. The rearrangement links TRBV2 to TRBJ2-7; D is uncertain. Germline CDR1 reads SNHLY; CDR2 reads FYNNEI. V dropped 4 bases and J dropped 6 bases, with 10 bases sitting between them. The CDR3 is made up of 12 amino acids.

The CDR3 loop reads CASSGAGPETQYF. CDR3 bases: TGTGCCAGCAGCGGGGCGGGGCCGGAGACCCAGTACTTC. The V gene is TRBV9, the J gene TRBJ2-5, with D maybe TRBD2 (6 bases). The CDR3 consists of 13 residues. V was shortened by 3 bases and J by 5 bases, with 11 bases between the two germline ends. From germline, CDR1 is SGDLS and CDR2 YYNGEE.

This rearrangement joins TRBV14 to TRBJ2-1; TRBD1 matches 11 bases. The V segment lost 3 bases and the J segment 1 base; nucleotides outside the gene matches: 5. Germline V lookup: CDR1 SGHDN, CDR2 FVKESK. This CDR3 region has 17 residues. In DNA form, the CDR3 reads TGTGCCAGCAGCCAGGACAGGGGGCTTACGTCCTACAATGAGCAGTTCTTC. Its translation is CASSQDRGLTSYNEQFF.

The chain joins TRBV3-1 (or the pseudogene TRBV3-2) to TRBJ1-2; D is unclear. Trimming stripped 0 bases from V and 6 bases from J, with 14 bases between. Germline V gene data show CDR1 as LGHDT and CDR2 as YNNKEL (reference sequence). This CDR3 is built from 15 residues. The CDR3 region has the DNA TGTGCCAGCAGCCAAGATTGGAGGGCTAGGGATGGCTACACCTTC. This encodes CASSQDWRARDGYTF.

There are a few counts of this clone. The chain combines TRBV9 with TRBJ1-2, with D uncertain. V dropped 0 bases and J dropped 8 bases, with 17 bases sitting between them. This CDR3 spans 15 amino acids. CDR1 is SGDLS, CDR2 YYNGEE, per germline. CDR3 sequence reads: CASSVAGNLMGGYTF. CDR3 coding DNA: TGTGCCAGCAGCGTAGCGGGAAATCTTATGGGCGGCTACACCTTC.